Here is one TCR beta chain with its context. The antigen remains unidentified. The record originates from a study of cytomegalovirus exposure and HLA in healthy donors. Study information: A later analysis reported the same platform for the 110 or so validation repertoires and the roughly 700 first-cohort repertoires.

The ends were cut back, 6 bases at V and 0 bases at J, with 15 bases in the middle. The CDR3 runs to 15 residues. Germline V gene data show CDR1 as SNHLY and CDR2 as FYNNEI. The data were produced by immunoSEQ multiplex PCR, yet TCRdb's version contains in-frame clones alone and is incomplete. In the table there are 300,000 to 450,000 clones, approximately 90% of which are singletons. General study points: The study listed roughly 160 cytomegalovirus-associated TCR beta chains.

The sequenced material came from PBMCs. The chain carries TRBV2 and TRBJ2-7; D is possibly TRBD1 (6 bases). This receptor was obtained from a woman between 18 and 29 years old in good health and CMV-seronegative. CDR3: CASRPTGRSSYEQYF. In nucleotides, the CDR3 is TGTGCCAGCAGACCCACAGGGCGAAGCTCCTACGAGCAGTACTTC.